A selection of T cell receptor beta chains follows, all from one sample in a study of siplizumab effects on memory and regulatory T cells. Sequencing used immunoSEQ multiplex PCR; TCRdb keeps in-frame clones, though not all of them. In the table there are some 110,000 clones, more than 85% of which are singletons. Material: Tregs sorted from blood. The receptors were gathered from a human donor in good health. Both conserved end residues are part of each CDR3. The order of the fields is V gene, J gene, CDR3 protein.

TRBV18,TRBJ1-1,CASSPAGNTEAFF
TRBV18,TRBJ1-2,CASSPAAGSGYTF
TRBV6-5,TRBJ1-3,CASSYSRPVGNTIYF
TRBV11-2,TRBJ1-1,CASSLATSGFVGMNTEAFF
TRBV6-5,TRBJ2-2,CASSYNTGELFF
TRBV6-5,TRBJ2-1,CASRYAGVSYNEQFF
TRBV15,TRBJ2-1,CATRTSGDEQFF
TRBV11-3,TRBJ2-1,CASRAGTLTNEQFF
TRBV19,TRBJ2-5,CASSRTSAETQYF
TRBV6-5,TRBJ2-3,CASSYRGGGDTQYF
TRBV5-1,TRBJ1-1,CASSFPGQGAEAFF
TRBV5-6,TRBJ2-3,CASSSVGAGPAQYF
TRBV5-1,TRBJ1-1,CASSLDGVPNTEAFF
TRBV30,TRBJ2-1,CAWSALVLASPLSNEQFF
TRBV6-6,TRBJ1-6,CASRYSTGIGNSPLHF
TRBV7-9,TRBJ1-1,CASSSDGATRTIF
TRBV10-3,TRBJ2-7,CAIRALAGAHEQYF
TRBV5-1,TRBJ2-7,CASSLALGTSGLYEQYF
TRBV7-2,TRBJ2-1,CASSSDSGAYNEQFF
TRBV11-2,TRBJ2-5,CASSLDGVAGETQYF
TRBV25-1,TRBJ1-1,CASRETGALLNTEAFF
TRBV11-2,TRBJ2-7,CASSMDGQGSYEQYF
TRBV6-5,TRBJ2-7,CASSYSGAQYEQYF
TRBV11-3,TRBJ1-2,CASKGRGYGYTF
TRBV18,TRBJ1-1,CASSSLYRETEAFF
TRBV19,TRBJ2-7,CASSIKAGSHEQYF
TRBV5-1,TRBJ2-1,CASSLGRDREYNEQFF
TRBV27,TRBJ2-3,CASSRGPNLSTDTQYF
TRBV2,TRBJ2-1,CASSASGRAYNEQFF
TRBV7-9,TRBJ1-2,CASSPDGSYGYTF
TRBV5-4,TRBJ1-1,CASSLVVRKGNTEAFF
TRBV5-1,TRBJ2-5,CASSSGTGLYQETQYF
TRBV15,TRBJ2-1,CATREGQVDNEQFF
TRBV30,TRBJ2-7,CARSGRRGEQYF
TRBV5-1,TRBJ2-4,CASSLEGQPPSIQYF
TRBV4-1,TRBJ1-5,CASSQVGYNQPQHF
TRBV5-1,TRBJ2-3,CASRHSTDTQYF
TRBV11-2,TRBJ2-2,CASSPQGGISGELFF
TRBV28,TRBJ1-6,CASKSPSSPLHF
TRBV5-4,TRBJ1-2,CASSLRDSHYGYTF
TRBV6-6,TRBJ1-1,CASSYENTEAFF
TRBV28,TRBJ1-1,CASSLEPTGAHTEAFF
TRBV5-1,TRBJ2-2,CASSLPPTSARTGELFF
TRBV29-1,TRBJ1-2,CSVDSRRGTGYTF
TRBV18,TRBJ1-4,CASSPRGQGFHEKLFF
TRBV4-2,TRBJ2-5,CASSQAAGSRGETQYF
TRBV11-1,TRBJ1-1,CASSSGTSYTEAFF
TRBV6-6,TRBJ1-1,CASSPGQNTEAFF